The T cell receptor beta chain described here comes from a study of shared clonotypes between healthy human individuals. General study results and limits: When naive CD4 clonotypes were compared across a few donors, 5% to 5.5% were shared.

Germline CDR1 is SNHLY and CDR2 is FYNNEI. V was pared by 5 bases and J by 1 base, with 11 bases between. The CDR3 has 14 amino acids. As for this clone: What it binds is unknown.

Repertoires were generated with immunoSEQ multiplex PCR, while TCRdb's copy carries only in-frame clones and drops some. The sample yields about 2.3 million clones, 85% to 95% seen once. The clonotype was recovered from a man between 18 and 29 years old in good health. Some clones in this sample may be carry-over from other donors' samples. What was sequenced was naive CD4+ T cells from PBMCs. Subset of the sample: CD45RA+ positively selected. The chain joins TRBV2 to TRBJ1-1, with a weak D call TRBD1 (5 bases). CDR3: CASSTRQKNTEAFF. As DNA, the CDR3 is TGTGCCAGCAGTACTCGACAGAAGAACACTGAAGCTTTCTTT.